This record concerns one T cell receptor beta chain sequence. Germline V gives CDR1 DFQATT, CDR2 SNEGSKA (reference sequence). The CDR3 runs 15 residues. The V end lost 3 bases, the J end lost 2 bases, and 14 bases lay between the germline ends. The entry originates in a study of glioma-infiltrating T cells. For the study at large: Before surgery, glioma patients received dexamethasone for at most six days.

Using RNA template, CDR3s of TCR alpha and beta were amplified with iRepertoire arm-PCR. Each CDR3 protein gets one entry after TCRdb re-called the multiplex PCR reads with MiXCR. The sample has about 380,000 distinct CDR3 sequences; roughly two fifths are singletons. Sequencing used glioma tissue, nonneoplastic brain tissue, or PBMCs (not recorded which). This receptor was obtained from a human donor with low-grade glioma or glioblastoma, undergoing nonglioma brain surgery, or in good health (not recorded which). This chain connects TRBV20-1 to TRBJ2-1; D assignment may be TRBD1 or TRBD2 (5 bases each). CDR3 sequence: CSASVGTTPYNEQFF. CDR3 nucleotides: TGCAGTGCTAGTGTCGGGACGACACCCTACAATGAGCAGTTCTTC.